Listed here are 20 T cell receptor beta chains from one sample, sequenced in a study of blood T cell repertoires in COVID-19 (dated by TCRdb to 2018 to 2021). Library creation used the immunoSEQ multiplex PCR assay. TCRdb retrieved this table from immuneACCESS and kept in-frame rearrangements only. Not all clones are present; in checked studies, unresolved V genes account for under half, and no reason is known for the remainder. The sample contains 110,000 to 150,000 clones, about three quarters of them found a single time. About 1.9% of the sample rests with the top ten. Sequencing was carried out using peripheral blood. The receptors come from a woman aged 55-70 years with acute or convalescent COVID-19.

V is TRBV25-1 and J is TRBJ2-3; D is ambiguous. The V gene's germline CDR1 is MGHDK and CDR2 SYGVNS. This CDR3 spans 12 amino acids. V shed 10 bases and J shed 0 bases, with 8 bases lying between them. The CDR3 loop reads CATSLSTDTQYF. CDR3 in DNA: TGTGCCACCAGCCTGAGCACAGATACGCAGTATTTT.

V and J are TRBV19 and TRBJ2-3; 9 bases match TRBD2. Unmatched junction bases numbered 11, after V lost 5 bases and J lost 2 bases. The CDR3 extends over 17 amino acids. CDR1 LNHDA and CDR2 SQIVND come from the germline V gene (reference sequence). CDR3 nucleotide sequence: TGTGCCAGTAGTCCGATTATAGCGGGAGCGAACACAGATACGCAGTATTTT. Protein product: CASSPIIAGANTDTQYF.

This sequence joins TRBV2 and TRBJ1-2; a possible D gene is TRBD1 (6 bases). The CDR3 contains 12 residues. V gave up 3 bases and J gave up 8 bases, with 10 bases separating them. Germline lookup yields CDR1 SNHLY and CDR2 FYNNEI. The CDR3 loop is CASSDQGRGYTF. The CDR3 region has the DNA TGTGCCAGCAGTGACCAGGGGCGAGGCTACACCTTC.

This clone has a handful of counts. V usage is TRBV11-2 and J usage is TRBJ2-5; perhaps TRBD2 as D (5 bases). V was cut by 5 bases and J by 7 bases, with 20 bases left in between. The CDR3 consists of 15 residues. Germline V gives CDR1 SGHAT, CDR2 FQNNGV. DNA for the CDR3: TGTGCCAGCAGCACAGTTCGGGGAATGGGGAGGACCCAGTACTTC. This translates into CASSTVRGMGRTQYF.

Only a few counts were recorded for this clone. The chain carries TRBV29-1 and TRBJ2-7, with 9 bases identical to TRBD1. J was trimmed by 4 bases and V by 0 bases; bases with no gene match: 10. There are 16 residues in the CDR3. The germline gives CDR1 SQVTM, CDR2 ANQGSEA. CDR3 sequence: CSVEEIGTGSLYEQYF. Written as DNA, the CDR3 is TGCAGCGTTGAAGAAATCGGGACAGGGTCTCTTTACGAGCAGTACTTC.

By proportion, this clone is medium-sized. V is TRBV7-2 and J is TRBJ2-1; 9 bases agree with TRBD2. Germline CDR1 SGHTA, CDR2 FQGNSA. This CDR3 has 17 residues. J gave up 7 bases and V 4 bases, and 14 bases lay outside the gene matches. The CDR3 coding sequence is TGTGCCAGCAGCTCCGCGGGGGGGAGGCGAGTTGGGAATGAGCAGTTCTTC. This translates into CASSSAGGRRVGNEQFF.

The chain's CDR3 is CASSLTGNQPQHF. The CDR3 DNA sequence: TGTGCCAGCAGCCTGACAGGGAATCAGCCCCAGCATTTT. The J gene is TRBJ1-5, the V gene TRBV7-9, with 7 bases that match TRBD1. Trimming at V came to 5 bases and at J to 4 bases, leaving 2 bases not matched to a gene. Germline V gene lookup returns CDR1 SEHNR and CDR2 FQNEAQ (reference sequence). This CDR3 spans 13 amino acids.

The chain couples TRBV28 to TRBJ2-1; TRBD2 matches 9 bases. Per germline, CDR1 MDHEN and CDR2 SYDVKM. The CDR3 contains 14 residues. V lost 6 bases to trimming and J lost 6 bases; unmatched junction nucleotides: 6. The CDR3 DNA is TGTGCCAGCAGGATAGCGGGAGCAATCAATGAGCAGTTCTTC. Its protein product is CASRIAGAINEQFF.

This chain's CDR3 is CASSPSGTSGRSEQFF. The CDR3 DNA reads TGTGCCAGCAGCCCTTCGGGGACTAGCGGGAGAAGTGAGCAGTTCTTC. The chain is built from TRBV7-8 and TRBJ2-1; TRBD2 matches 14 bases. CDR1 is SGHVS and CDR2 is FQNEAQ in the germline V gene. Germline trimming cut 5 bases from V and 9 bases from J; bases unmatched to any gene: 9. CDR3 size: 16 residues.

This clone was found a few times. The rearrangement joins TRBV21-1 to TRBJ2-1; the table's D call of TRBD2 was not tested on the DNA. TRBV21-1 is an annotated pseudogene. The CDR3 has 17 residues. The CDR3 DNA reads TGTGCCAGCAGCAAACGGGAGGTGGCGGGAGTGTACAATGAGCAGTTCTTC. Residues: CASSKREVAGVYNEQFF.

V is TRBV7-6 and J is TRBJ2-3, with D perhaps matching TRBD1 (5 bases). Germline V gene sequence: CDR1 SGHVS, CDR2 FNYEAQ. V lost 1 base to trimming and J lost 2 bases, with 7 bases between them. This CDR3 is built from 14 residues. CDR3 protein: CASSLEGFTDTQYF. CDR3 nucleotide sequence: TGTGCCAGCAGCTTAGAGGGGTTCACAGATACGCAGTATTTT.

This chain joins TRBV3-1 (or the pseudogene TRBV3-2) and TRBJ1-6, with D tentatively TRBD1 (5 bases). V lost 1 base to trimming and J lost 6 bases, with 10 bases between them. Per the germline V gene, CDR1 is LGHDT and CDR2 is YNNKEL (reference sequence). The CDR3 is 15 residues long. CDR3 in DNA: TGTGCCAGCAGCCAAGTTCAGGGAGGTAATTCACCCCTCCACTTT. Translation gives CASSQVQGGNSPLHF.

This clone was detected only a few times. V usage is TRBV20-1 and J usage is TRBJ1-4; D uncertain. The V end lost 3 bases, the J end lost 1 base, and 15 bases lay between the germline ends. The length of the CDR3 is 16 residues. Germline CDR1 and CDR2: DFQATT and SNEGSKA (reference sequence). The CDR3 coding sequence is TGCAGTGCTAGTCCCCTCGGGGAGGGAACTAATGAAAAACTGTTTTTT. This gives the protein CSASPLGEGTNEKLFF.

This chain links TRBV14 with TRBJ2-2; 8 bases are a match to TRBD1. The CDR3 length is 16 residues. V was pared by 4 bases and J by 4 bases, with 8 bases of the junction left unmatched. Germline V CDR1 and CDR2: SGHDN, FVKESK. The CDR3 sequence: CASSLRTGRSTGELFF. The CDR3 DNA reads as TGTGCCAGCAGCCTTAGGACAGGGCGGAGCACCGGGGAGCTGTTTTTT.

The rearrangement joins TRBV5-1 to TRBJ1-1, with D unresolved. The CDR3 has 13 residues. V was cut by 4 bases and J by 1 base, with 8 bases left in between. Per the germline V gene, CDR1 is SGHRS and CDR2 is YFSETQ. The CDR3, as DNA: TGCGCCAGCAGCAAAACAGCGAACACTGAAGCTTTCTTT. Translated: CASSKTANTEAFF.

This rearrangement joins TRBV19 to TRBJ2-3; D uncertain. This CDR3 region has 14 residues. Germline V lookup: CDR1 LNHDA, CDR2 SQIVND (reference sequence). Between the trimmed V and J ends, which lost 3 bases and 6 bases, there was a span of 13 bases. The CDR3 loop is CASSIAPPSDTQYF. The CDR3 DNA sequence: TGTGCCAGTAGTATTGCCCCCCCGAGCGATACGCAGTATTTT.

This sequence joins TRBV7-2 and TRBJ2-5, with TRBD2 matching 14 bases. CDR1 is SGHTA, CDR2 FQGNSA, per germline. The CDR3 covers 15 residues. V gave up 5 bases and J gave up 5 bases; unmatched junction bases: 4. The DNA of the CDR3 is TGTGCCAGCAGCCCGGGACTAGCGGGAGATGAGACCCAGTACTTC. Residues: CASSPGLAGDETQYF.

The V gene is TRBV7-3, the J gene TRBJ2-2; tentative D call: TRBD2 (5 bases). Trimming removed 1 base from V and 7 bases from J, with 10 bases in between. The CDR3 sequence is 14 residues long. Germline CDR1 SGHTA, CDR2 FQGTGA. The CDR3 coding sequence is TGTGCCAGCAGCTTAAATCGAGGGAACGGGGAGCTGTTTTTT. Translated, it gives CASSLNRGNGELFF.

CDR3 in amino acids: CASSQDRFGGRGTEAFF. The DNA of the CDR3 is TGCGCCAGCAGCCAAGATCGTTTCGGGGGGCGCGGCACTGAAGCTTTCTTT. V usage is TRBV4-1 and J usage is TRBJ1-1; maybe TRBD1 (6 bases). Germline CDR1 reads MGHRA; CDR2 reads YSYEKL. The CDR3 spans 17 residues. V lost 0 bases and J 4 bases, leaving 18 bases between the germline ends.

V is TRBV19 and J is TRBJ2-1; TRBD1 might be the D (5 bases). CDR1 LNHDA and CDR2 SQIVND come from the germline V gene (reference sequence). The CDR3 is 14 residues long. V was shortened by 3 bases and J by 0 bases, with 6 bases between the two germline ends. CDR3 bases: TGTGCCAGTAGTATCAGGGACTCCTACAATGAGCAGTTCTTC. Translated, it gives CASSIRDSYNEQFF.